One sample yielded the 27 T cell receptor beta chains listed below, sequenced in a study of T-cell memory formation after mild COVID-19. TCRdb re-called the 5' RACE reads with MiXCR, one entry per CDR3 protein. The sample lists 210,000 or so distinct CDR3 sequences; 8% to 11% were seen once. What was sequenced was PBMCs or a T cell subset sorted from them (not recorded which). The receptors were gathered from a man between 18 and 35 years old who had mild COVID-19 (a few samples of this study predate the infection). Cell type and time point are not known.

This clonotype was recorded a few times. The chain has TRBV6-6 and TRBJ1-3; D not certain. V was trimmed by 3 bases and J by 9 bases, leaving 15 bases between them. This CDR3 is built from 14 residues. In germline, CDR1 is MNHNY, CDR2 SVGAGI (reference sequence). The CDR3: CASSYGEGVGTIYF. The DNA for the CDR3 is TGTGCCAGCAGTTATGGAGAAGGCGTTGGCACCATATATTTT.

The rearrangement links TRBV12-3 or TRBV12-4 to TRBJ1-6; TRBD1 matches 7 bases. Trimming at V came to 5 bases and at J to 10 bases, leaving 2 bases not matched to a gene. The CDR3 is made up of 12 amino acids. CDR3: CASSTGDSPLHF. The CDR3 DNA reads as TGTGCCAGCAGTACAGGGGACTCACCCCTCCACTTT.

J is TRBJ2-7 and V is TRBV4-1; the match to TRBD1 covers 9 bases. The CDR3 runs to 15 residues. Germline CDR1 reads MGHRA; CDR2 reads YSYEKL. V was clipped by 4 bases and J by 2 bases; unmatched bases: 6. This CDR3 is CASSRRTGVAYEQYV. CDR3 coding DNA: TGCGCCAGCAGCCGCCGGACAGGGGTGGCCTACGAGCAGTACGTC.

The sample holds a few counts of this clonotype. This chain links TRBV20-1 with TRBJ2-3; D is possibly TRBD1 or TRBD2 (5 bases each). V lost 5 bases to trimming and J lost 0 bases, with 12 bases between them. CDR1 is DFQATT, CDR2 SNEGSKA, per germline (reference sequence). The CDR3 has 14 amino acids. CDR3 sequence: CSAGDPSSTDTQYF. In DNA form, the CDR3 reads TGCAGTGCTGGGGACCCTTCAAGCACAGATACGCAGTATTTT.

This clonotype has more than one count but fewer than ten. The chain couples TRBV9 to TRBJ2-5; weak D call: TRBD2 (7 bases). Germline assignment: CDR1 SGDLS and CDR2 YYNGEE. CDR3 size: 16 residues. V lost 3 bases to trimming and J lost 5 bases, with 20 bases between them. The CDR3 DNA follows: TGTGCCAGCAGCGCCCAAGGTGGGGGGGCCTGGGAGACCCAGTACTTC. This gives the protein CASSAQGGGAWETQYF. The variable domain in full, with the rest retrieved from reference TRBV9 and TRBJ2-5, is DSGVTQTPKHLITATGQRVTLRCSPRSGDLSVYWYQQSLDQGLQFLIQYYNGEERAKGNILERFSAQQFPDLHSELNLSSLELGDSALYFCASSAQGGGAWETQYFGPGTRLLVL.

V and J are TRBV7-8 and TRBJ1-2; 8 nucleotides line up with TRBD1. CDR1 and CDR2 (germline): SGHVS, FQNEAQ. The CDR3 covers 13 residues. Unmatched junction bases numbered 5, after V lost 4 bases and J lost 7 bases. CDR3 amino acids: CASSSDRGSGYTF. CDR3 nucleotide sequence: TGTGCCAGCAGCTCCGACAGGGGCAGTGGCTACACCTTC.

This chain uses TRBV7-3 with TRBJ2-3; D not certain. CDR1 SGHTA and CDR2 FQGTGA come from the germline V gene. The CDR3 extends over 12 amino acids. With 5 bases removed from V and 5 bases from J, the gap between germline ends came to 8 bases. The CDR3 spells CASSQFGDTQYF. The DNA of the CDR3 is TGTGCCAGCAGCCAATTCGGAGATACGCAGTATTTT.

This clonotype turned up a few times. The genes are TRBV30 and TRBJ2-1; D uncertain. Germline lookup yields CDR1 GTSNPN and CDR2 SVGIG (reference sequence). With 0 bases removed from V and 10 bases from J, the gap between germline ends came to 7 bases. The CDR3 is 11 residues long. The CDR3 region is CAWSVLTEQFF. The CDR3 bases are TGTGCCTGGAGTGTACTAACAGAGCAGTTCTTC. Combining the CDR3 with reference TRBV30 and TRBJ2-1 gives the whole variable domain SQTIHQWPATLVQPVGSPLSLECTVEGTSNPNLYWYRQAAGRGLQLLFYSVGIGQISSEVPQNLSASRPQDRQFILSSKKLLLSDSGFYLCAWSVLTEQFFGPGTRLTVL.

This clonotype was detected ten times or more. The chain links TRBV24-1 to TRBJ1-2, with D possibly being TRBD1 (6 bases). The CDR3 consists of 13 residues. Germline loops: CDR1 KGHDR, CDR2 SFDVKD. V was shortened by 7 bases and J by 8 bases, with 16 bases between the two germline ends. CDR3 protein: CATRDPGEGGYTF. The CDR3 region has the DNA TGTGCCACCAGGGATCCAGGGGAGGGAGGCTACACCTTC.

This clonotype turned up a few times. The chain recombines TRBV6-2 or TRBV6-3 with TRBJ2-1, with 7 bases fitting TRBD2. V lost 6 bases and J lost 2; bases outside the gene matches: 4. Germline lookup yields CDR1 MNHEY and CDR2 SVGEGT. The CDR3 consists of 14 residues. CDR3 sequence: CASRQRDPYNEQFF. The CDR3 region has the DNA TGTGCCAGCAGACAGCGGGACCCCTACAATGAGCAGTTCTTC.

This clonotype has a handful of counts. The chain has TRBV6-6 and TRBJ1-6, with D perhaps TRBD1 (6 bases). V lost 11 bases and J lost 5, with 13 bases in between. Looked up from germline, CDR1 is MNHNY and CDR2 is SVGAGI (reference sequence). The CDR3 loop spans 13 amino acids. Here the CDR3 reads CAAGGDNNSPLHF. CDR3 nucleotides: TGTGCCGCCGGGGGGGACAATAATTCACCCCTCCACTTT.

The chain is built from TRBV12-3 or TRBV12-4 and TRBJ1-5; no definite D call. V was pared by 2 bases and J by 0 bases, with 8 bases between. This CDR3 region has 15 residues. The CDR3 DNA sequence: TGTGCCAGCAGTTTATCAGAACTTAGCAATCAGCCCCAGCATTTT. Translated, it gives CASSLSELSNQPQHF.

The genes are TRBV10-1 and TRBJ2-1; maybe TRBD1 (6 bases). V gave up 6 bases and J gave up 4 bases, with 13 bases separating them. CDR3 length: 14 residues. From germline, CDR1 is WNHNN and CDR2 SYGVQD (reference sequence). Here the CDR3 reads CASSLSTGYNEQFF. CDR3 sequence (DNA): TGCGCCAGCAGCCTAAGTACAGGGTACAATGAGCAGTTCTTC.

The chain carries TRBV6-6 and TRBJ1-5; D unclear. This CDR3 comprises 14 residues. With 6 bases removed from V and 7 bases from J, the gap between germline ends came to 16 bases. Germline V lookup: CDR1 MNHNY, CDR2 SVGAGI (reference sequence). DNA for the CDR3: TGTGCCAGCAGCTTGGGTTCCAGATTCCAGCCCCAGCATTTT. Protein sequence: CASSLGSRFQPQHF.

This chain connects TRBV7-2 to TRBJ2-3; a possible D gene is TRBD2 (6 bases). This CDR3 comprises 14 residues. V lost 5 bases to trimming and J lost 5 bases, with 14 bases between them. The germline gives CDR1 SGHTA, CDR2 FQGNSA. CDR3 loop: CASSQSAGRDTQYF. As DNA, the CDR3 is TGTGCCAGCAGCCAATCGGCGGGGCGAGATACGCAGTATTTT.

This clonotype was recorded at least ten times. The CDR3 DNA reads as TGTGCCAGCAGCCTGACTAGCGGGGGGATCGGTGAGCAGTTCTTC. As protein: CASSLTSGGIGEQFF. The chain couples TRBV7-9 to TRBJ2-1; 13 bases line up with TRBD2. Unmatched junction bases numbered 7, after V lost 5 bases and J lost 9 bases. Germline values: CDR1 SEHNR, CDR2 FQNEAQ (reference sequence). The CDR3 sequence is 15 residues long.

This clonotype was detected only a few times. The gene calls are TRBV7-9 and TRBJ2-2; 7 bases agree with TRBD1. CDR1 and CDR2 (germline): SEHNR, FQNEAQ (reference sequence). V lost 7 bases and J lost 7; bases outside the gene matches: 9. CDR3 length: 14 residues. CDR3 in DNA: TGTGCCAGCATCAAAGACAGGGCGAACGGGGAGCTGTTTTTT. This codes for CASIKDRANGELFF.

V usage is TRBV7-8 and J usage is TRBJ1-5; D remains ambiguous. The germline gives CDR1 SGHVS, CDR2 FQNEAQ. This CDR3 is built from 14 residues. Trimming took 5 bases from V and 8 from J, leaving 16 bases between them. The CDR3 nucleotides are TGTGCCAGCAGCCAGGCCCCCCGTTTTGAGCCCCAGCATTTT. Encoded protein: CASSQAPRFEPQHF.

A few counts support this clonotype. J is TRBJ2-5 and V is TRBV11-3; no definite D call. This CDR3 has 12 amino acids. Trimming took 0 bases from V and 6 from J, leaving 5 bases between them. From germline, CDR1 is SGHNT and CDR2 YENEEA. The CDR3 sequence: CASSLDGQTQYF. The CDR3 DNA follows: TGTGCCAGCAGCTTAGACGGTCAGACCCAGTACTTC.

This chain uses TRBV15 with TRBJ1-1; D gene unclear. Trimming took off 0 bases at V and 3 bases at J, with 5 bases between the two ends. From germline, CDR1 is LNHNV and CDR2 YYDKDF (reference sequence). The CDR3 is 13 residues long. CDR3 protein: CATSREQYTEAFF. The CDR3, as DNA: TGTGCCACCAGCAGAGAACAGTACACTGAAGCTTTCTTT.

The chain joins TRBV7-3 to TRBJ2-7; D uncertain. Between the trimmed V and J ends, which lost 5 bases and 6 bases, there was a span of 14 bases. The CDR3 covers 13 residues. Germline values: CDR1 SGHTA, CDR2 FQGTGA. This chain's CDR3 is CASSQYRDSEQYF. The DNA for the CDR3 is TGTGCCAGCAGCCAGTATAGGGATAGCGAGCAGTACTTC.

This sequence joins TRBV5-1 and TRBJ1-2; D is perhaps TRBD1 (5 bases). Between the trimmed V and J ends, which lost 4 bases and 4 bases, there was a span of 8 bases. In germline, CDR1 is SGHRS, CDR2 YFSETQ. CDR3 length: 12 residues. CDR3 sequence: CASSKDIYGYTF. The CDR3, as DNA: TGCGCCAGCAGCAAGGACATCTATGGCTACACCTTC.

This chain links TRBV2 with TRBJ2-1; TRBD1 matches at 7 bases. CDR3 size: 15 residues. The germline gives CDR1 SNHLY, CDR2 FYNNEI. The J segment lost 5 bases and the V segment lost 8 bases, leaving 12 bases of the junction unmatched. CDR3 in amino acids: CASSRAGTENNEQFF. Here the CDR3 DNA reads TGTGCCAGCTCGAGGGCCGGGACAGAGAACAATGAGCAGTTCTTC.

This clonotype was picked up a small number of times. The V and J genes are TRBV6-2 or TRBV6-3 and TRBJ1-1; D unresolved. V was cut by 0 bases and J by 1 base, with 12 bases left in between. Germline CDR1 and CDR2: MNHEY and SVGEGT. The CDR3 contains 16 residues. The CDR3 bases are TGTGCCAGCAGTTACTCCTGGGGATCGGAGAACACTGAAGCTTTCTTT. As protein: CASSYSWGSENTEAFF.

In its sample, this clonotype was seen a few times. The chain uses TRBV7-3 and TRBJ2-2, with 9 bases fitting TRBD2. The CDR3 is made up of 16 amino acids. Germline V gene sequence: CDR1 SGHTA, CDR2 FQGTGA. V trimming: 5 bases; J trimming: 5 bases; junction bases outside the gene matches: 9. The CDR3 region has the DNA TGTGCCAGCAGCGTCAATGGCGGGGGGGCTACCGGGGAGCTGTTTTTT. Residues: CASSVNGGGATGELFF.

The chain is built from TRBV24-1 and TRBJ1-2, with TRBD1 matching 8 bases. Germline V gene data show CDR1 as KGHDR and CDR2 as SFDVKD. V lost 4 bases and J lost 4; bases outside the gene matches: 7. CDR3 length: 15 residues. DNA for the CDR3: TGTGCCACCAGTGACCCTCAAGGACAGGGCTATGGCTACACCTTC. This gives the protein CATSDPQGQGYGYTF.

V and J are TRBV2 and TRBJ2-5, with D unclear. The CDR3 totals 11 residues. V was pared by 6 bases and J by 7 bases, with 9 bases between. Germline-derived CDR1 and CDR2 are SNHLY and FYNNEI. The CDR3 sequence is CASRNSGTQYF. CDR3 DNA: TGTGCCAGCAGAAACAGTGGGACCCAGTACTTC. Complete variable domain (other parts from reference TRBV2 and TRBJ2-5): EPEVTQTPSHQVTQMGQEVILRCVPISNHLYFYWYRQILGQKVEFLVSFYNNEISEKSEIFDDQFSVERPDGSNFTLKIRSTKLEDSAMYFCASRNSGTQYFGPGTRLLVL.